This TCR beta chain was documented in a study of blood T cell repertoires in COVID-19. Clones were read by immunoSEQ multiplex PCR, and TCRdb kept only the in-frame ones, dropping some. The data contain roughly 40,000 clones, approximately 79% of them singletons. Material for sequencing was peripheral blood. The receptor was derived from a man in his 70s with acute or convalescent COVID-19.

The CDR3 DNA reads as TGTGCCAGCAGCCCCACTAGCGGTGAGCAGTTCTTC. This codes for CASSPTSGEQFF. This chain joins TRBV7-3 and TRBJ2-1, with 8 bases that match TRBD2. Germline values: CDR1 SGHTA, CDR2 FQGTGA. V shed 5 bases and J 9 bases; nucleotides not matched to a gene: 3. The CDR3 consists of 12 residues.